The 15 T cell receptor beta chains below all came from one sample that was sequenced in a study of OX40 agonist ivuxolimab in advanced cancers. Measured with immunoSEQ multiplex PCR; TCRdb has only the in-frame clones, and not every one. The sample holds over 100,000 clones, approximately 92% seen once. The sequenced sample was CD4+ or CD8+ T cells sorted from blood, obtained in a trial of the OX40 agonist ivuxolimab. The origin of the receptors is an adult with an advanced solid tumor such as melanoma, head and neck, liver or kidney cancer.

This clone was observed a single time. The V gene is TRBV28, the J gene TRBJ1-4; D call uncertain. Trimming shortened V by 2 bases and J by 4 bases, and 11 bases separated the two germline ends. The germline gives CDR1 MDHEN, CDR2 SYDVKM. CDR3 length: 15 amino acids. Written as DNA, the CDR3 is TGTGCCAGCAGTTTAACTCTAGGCCTTAATGAAAAACTGTTTTTT. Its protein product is CASSLTLGLNEKLFF.

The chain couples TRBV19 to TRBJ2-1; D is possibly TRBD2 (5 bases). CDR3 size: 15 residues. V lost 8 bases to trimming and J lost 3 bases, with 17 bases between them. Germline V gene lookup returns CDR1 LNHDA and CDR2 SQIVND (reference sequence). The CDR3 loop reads CASLDSARGYNEQFF. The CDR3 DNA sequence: TGTGCCAGTCTTGATAGCGCTAGAGGCTACAATGAGCAGTTCTTC.

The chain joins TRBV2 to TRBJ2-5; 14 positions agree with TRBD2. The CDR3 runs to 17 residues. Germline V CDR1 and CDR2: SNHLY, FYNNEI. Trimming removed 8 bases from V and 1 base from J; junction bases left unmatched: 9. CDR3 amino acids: CASLSGLAGVVQETQYF. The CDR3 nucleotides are TGTGCCAGCCTATCGGGACTAGCGGGAGTAGTCCAAGAGACCCAGTACTTC.

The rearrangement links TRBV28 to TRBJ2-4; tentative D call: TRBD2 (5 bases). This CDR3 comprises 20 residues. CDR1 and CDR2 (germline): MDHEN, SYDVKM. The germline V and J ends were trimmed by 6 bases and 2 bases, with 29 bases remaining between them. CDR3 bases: TGTGCCAGCAGCGTAACGAGTTTGCCGGGATCTTTAAGGTCCAAAAACATTCAGTACTTC. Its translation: CASSVTSLPGSLRSKNIQYF. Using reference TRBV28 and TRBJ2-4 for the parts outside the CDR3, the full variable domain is DVKVTQSSRYLVKRTGEKVFLECVQDMDHENMFWYRQDPGLGLRLIYFSYDVKMKEKGDIPEGYSVSREKKERFSLILESASTNQTSMYLCASSVTSLPGSLRSKNIQYFGAGTRLSVL.

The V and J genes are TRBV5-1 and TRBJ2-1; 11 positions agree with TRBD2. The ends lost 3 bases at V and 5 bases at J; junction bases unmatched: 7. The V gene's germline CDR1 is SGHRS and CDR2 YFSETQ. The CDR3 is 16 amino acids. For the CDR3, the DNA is TGCGCCAGCAGCTGGGGCCTAGCGGGGGGTGACAATGAGCAGTTCTTC. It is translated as CASSWGLAGGDNEQFF.

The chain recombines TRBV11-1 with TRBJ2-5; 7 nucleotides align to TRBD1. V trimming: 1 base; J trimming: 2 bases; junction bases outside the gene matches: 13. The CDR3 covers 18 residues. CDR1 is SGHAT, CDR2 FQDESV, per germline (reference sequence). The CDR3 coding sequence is TGTGCCAGCAGCTTAGTAACTCTGGGGGACAGCGATCAAGAGACCCAGTACTTC. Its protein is CASSLVTLGDSDQETQYF.

The CDR3 region is CASSSGQMSSGANVLTF. Written as DNA, the CDR3 is TGCGCCAGCAGCTCCGGACAGATGAGCTCTGGGGCCAACGTCCTGACTTTC. The J gene is TRBJ2-6, the V gene TRBV5-1, with D tentatively TRBD1 (6 bases). V lost 3 bases, J lost 0 bases, and 13 bases lay in between. The CDR3 runs to 17 residues. CDR1 and CDR2 (germline): SGHRS, YFSETQ.

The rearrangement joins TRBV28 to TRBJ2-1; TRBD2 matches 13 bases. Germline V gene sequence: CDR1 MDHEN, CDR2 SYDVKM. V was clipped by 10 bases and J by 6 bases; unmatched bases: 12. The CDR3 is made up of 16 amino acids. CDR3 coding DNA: TGTGCCACCCAGACTAGCGGGAGGCCGGCCCCCAATGAGCAGTTCTTC. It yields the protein CATQTSGRPAPNEQFF.

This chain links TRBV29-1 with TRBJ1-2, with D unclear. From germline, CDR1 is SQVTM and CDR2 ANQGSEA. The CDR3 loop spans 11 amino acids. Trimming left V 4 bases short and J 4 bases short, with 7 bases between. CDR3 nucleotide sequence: TGCAGCGTTGGATCCCCCTATGGCTACACCTTC. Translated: CSVGSPYGYTF.

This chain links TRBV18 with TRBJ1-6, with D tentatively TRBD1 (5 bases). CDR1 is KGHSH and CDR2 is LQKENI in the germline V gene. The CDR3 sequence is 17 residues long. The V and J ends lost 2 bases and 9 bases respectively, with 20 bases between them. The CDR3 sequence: CASSPKPDSGLASPLHF. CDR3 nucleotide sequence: TGTGCCAGCTCACCAAAACCCGACAGTGGTCTCGCTTCACCCCTCCACTTT.

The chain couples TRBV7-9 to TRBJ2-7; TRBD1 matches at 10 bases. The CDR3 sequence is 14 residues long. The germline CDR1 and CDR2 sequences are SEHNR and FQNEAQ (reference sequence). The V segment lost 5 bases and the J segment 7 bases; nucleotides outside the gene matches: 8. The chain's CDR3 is CASSLRQGASEQYF. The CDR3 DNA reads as TGTGCCAGCAGCCTACGACAGGGGGCGAGTGAGCAGTACTTC.

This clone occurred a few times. The CDR3: CASSKSGRGADTQYF. CDR3 nucleotides: TGTGCCAGCAGCAAGAGCGGGAGAGGCGCAGATACGCAGTATTTT. This chain uses TRBV2 with TRBJ2-3, with TRBD2 matching 8 bases. CDR1 and CDR2 (germline): SNHLY, FYNNEI. The CDR3 loop spans 15 amino acids. The V segment lost 6 bases and the J segment 4 bases; nucleotides outside the gene matches: 9.

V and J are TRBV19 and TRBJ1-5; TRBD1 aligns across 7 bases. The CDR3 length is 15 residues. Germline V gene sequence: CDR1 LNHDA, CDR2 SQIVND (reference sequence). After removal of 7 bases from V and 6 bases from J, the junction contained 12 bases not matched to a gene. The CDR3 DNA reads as TGTGCCAGTAAACAAGACAGGGAAGTAGGTCAGCCCCAGCATTTT. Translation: CASKQDREVGQPQHF.

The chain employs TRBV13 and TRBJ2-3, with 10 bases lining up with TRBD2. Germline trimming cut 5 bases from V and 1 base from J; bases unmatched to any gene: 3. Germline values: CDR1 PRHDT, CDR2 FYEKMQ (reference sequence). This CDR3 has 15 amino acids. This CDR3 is CASSSTSGGTDTQYF. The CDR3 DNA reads TGTGCCAGCAGCAGTACTAGCGGGGGCACAGATACGCAGTATTTT. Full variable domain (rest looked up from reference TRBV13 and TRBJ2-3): AAGVIQSPRHLIKEKRETATLKCYPIPRHDTVYWYQQGPGQDPQFLISFYEKMQSDKGSIPDRFSAQQFSDYHSELNMSSLELGDSALYFCASSSTSGGTDTQYFGPGTRLTVL.

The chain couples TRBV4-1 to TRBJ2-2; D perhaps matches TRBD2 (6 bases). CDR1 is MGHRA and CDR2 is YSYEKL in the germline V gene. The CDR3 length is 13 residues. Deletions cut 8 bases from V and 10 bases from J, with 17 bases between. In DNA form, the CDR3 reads TGCGCCAGCTTGGAGGGGCGTAAAGAGGAGCTGTTTTTT. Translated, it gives CASLEGRKEELFF.